Sequencing of this T cell receptor beta chain was carried out in a study of T cells expressing NK-cell markers. Across the study: Sorted CD3+CD56-NKG2C+, CD3+CD56+NKG2C+ and CD3+CD56+NKG2C- T cells supplied the TCR beta repertoires.

In the case of this clonotype: Antigen: not known.

There are 13 residues in the CDR3. Germline V gene sequence: CDR1 SNHLY, CDR2 FYNNEI. UMIs were included in TCR beta cDNA generated by 5'RACE template switching. TCRdb reanalyzed the 5' RACE reads, giving one entry per CDR3 protein sequence and no DNA. The sample has 200,000 to 300,000 distinct CDR3 sequences; the top ten hold about 4%. Study outcomes and limitations: Topping the CD3+CD56-NKG2C+ fraction as well were these clonotypes, in a few donors. What remained unclear was the HCMV specificity of expanded NKG2C+ T cell clones.

Sequencing was carried out using blood T cells: a sorted CD56 or NKG2C T cell subset, CD4+ or CD8+ T cells, or bulk PBMC T cells (not recorded which). The source is a woman between 18 and 70 years old in good health. The rearrangement links TRBV2 to TRBJ1-1; lacking DNA, the TRBD1 call made by TCRdb goes unchecked. The CDR3 loop is CASHREHNTEAFF. Full variable domain (rest looked up from reference TRBV2 and TRBJ1-1): EPEVTQTPSHQVTQMGQEVILRCVPISNHLYFYWYRQILGQKVEFLVSFYNNEISEKSEIFDDQFSVERPDGSNFTLKIRSTKLEDSAMYFCASHREHNTEAFFGQGTRLTVV.